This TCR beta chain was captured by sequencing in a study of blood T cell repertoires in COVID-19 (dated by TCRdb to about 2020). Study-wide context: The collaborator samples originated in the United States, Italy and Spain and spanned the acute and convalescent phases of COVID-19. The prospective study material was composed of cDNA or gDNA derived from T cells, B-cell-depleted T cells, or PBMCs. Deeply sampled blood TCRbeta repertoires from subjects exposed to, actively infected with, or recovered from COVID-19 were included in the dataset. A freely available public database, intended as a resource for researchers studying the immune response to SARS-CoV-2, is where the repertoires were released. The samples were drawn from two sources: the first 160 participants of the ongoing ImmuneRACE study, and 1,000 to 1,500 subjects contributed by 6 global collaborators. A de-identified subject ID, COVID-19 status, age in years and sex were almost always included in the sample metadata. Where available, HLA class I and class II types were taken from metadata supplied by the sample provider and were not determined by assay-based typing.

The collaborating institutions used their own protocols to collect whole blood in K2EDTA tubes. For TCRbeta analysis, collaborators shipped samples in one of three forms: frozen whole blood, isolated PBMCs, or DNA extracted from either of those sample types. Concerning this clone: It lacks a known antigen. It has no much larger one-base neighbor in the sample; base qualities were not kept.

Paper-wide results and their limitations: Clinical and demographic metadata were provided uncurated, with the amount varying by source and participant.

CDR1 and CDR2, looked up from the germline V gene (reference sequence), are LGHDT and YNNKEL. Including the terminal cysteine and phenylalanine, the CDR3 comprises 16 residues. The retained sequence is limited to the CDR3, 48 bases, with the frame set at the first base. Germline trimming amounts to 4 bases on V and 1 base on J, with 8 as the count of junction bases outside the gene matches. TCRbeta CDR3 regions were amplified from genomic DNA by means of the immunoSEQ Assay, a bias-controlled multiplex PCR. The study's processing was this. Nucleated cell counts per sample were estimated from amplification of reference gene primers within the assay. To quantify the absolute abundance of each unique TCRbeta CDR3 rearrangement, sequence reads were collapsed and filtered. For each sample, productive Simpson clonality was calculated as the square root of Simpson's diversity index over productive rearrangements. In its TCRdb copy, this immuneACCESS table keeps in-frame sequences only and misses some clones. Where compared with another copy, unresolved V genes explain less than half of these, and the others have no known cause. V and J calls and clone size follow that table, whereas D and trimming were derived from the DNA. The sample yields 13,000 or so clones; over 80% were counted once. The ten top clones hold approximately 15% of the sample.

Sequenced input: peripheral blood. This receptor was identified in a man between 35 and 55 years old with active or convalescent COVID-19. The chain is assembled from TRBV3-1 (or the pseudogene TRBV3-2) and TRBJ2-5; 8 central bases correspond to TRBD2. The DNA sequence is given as TGTGCCAGCAGCCTTCCTCAGCGGGGGCCCCAAGAGACCCAGTACTTC. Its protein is CASSLPQRGPQETQYF.